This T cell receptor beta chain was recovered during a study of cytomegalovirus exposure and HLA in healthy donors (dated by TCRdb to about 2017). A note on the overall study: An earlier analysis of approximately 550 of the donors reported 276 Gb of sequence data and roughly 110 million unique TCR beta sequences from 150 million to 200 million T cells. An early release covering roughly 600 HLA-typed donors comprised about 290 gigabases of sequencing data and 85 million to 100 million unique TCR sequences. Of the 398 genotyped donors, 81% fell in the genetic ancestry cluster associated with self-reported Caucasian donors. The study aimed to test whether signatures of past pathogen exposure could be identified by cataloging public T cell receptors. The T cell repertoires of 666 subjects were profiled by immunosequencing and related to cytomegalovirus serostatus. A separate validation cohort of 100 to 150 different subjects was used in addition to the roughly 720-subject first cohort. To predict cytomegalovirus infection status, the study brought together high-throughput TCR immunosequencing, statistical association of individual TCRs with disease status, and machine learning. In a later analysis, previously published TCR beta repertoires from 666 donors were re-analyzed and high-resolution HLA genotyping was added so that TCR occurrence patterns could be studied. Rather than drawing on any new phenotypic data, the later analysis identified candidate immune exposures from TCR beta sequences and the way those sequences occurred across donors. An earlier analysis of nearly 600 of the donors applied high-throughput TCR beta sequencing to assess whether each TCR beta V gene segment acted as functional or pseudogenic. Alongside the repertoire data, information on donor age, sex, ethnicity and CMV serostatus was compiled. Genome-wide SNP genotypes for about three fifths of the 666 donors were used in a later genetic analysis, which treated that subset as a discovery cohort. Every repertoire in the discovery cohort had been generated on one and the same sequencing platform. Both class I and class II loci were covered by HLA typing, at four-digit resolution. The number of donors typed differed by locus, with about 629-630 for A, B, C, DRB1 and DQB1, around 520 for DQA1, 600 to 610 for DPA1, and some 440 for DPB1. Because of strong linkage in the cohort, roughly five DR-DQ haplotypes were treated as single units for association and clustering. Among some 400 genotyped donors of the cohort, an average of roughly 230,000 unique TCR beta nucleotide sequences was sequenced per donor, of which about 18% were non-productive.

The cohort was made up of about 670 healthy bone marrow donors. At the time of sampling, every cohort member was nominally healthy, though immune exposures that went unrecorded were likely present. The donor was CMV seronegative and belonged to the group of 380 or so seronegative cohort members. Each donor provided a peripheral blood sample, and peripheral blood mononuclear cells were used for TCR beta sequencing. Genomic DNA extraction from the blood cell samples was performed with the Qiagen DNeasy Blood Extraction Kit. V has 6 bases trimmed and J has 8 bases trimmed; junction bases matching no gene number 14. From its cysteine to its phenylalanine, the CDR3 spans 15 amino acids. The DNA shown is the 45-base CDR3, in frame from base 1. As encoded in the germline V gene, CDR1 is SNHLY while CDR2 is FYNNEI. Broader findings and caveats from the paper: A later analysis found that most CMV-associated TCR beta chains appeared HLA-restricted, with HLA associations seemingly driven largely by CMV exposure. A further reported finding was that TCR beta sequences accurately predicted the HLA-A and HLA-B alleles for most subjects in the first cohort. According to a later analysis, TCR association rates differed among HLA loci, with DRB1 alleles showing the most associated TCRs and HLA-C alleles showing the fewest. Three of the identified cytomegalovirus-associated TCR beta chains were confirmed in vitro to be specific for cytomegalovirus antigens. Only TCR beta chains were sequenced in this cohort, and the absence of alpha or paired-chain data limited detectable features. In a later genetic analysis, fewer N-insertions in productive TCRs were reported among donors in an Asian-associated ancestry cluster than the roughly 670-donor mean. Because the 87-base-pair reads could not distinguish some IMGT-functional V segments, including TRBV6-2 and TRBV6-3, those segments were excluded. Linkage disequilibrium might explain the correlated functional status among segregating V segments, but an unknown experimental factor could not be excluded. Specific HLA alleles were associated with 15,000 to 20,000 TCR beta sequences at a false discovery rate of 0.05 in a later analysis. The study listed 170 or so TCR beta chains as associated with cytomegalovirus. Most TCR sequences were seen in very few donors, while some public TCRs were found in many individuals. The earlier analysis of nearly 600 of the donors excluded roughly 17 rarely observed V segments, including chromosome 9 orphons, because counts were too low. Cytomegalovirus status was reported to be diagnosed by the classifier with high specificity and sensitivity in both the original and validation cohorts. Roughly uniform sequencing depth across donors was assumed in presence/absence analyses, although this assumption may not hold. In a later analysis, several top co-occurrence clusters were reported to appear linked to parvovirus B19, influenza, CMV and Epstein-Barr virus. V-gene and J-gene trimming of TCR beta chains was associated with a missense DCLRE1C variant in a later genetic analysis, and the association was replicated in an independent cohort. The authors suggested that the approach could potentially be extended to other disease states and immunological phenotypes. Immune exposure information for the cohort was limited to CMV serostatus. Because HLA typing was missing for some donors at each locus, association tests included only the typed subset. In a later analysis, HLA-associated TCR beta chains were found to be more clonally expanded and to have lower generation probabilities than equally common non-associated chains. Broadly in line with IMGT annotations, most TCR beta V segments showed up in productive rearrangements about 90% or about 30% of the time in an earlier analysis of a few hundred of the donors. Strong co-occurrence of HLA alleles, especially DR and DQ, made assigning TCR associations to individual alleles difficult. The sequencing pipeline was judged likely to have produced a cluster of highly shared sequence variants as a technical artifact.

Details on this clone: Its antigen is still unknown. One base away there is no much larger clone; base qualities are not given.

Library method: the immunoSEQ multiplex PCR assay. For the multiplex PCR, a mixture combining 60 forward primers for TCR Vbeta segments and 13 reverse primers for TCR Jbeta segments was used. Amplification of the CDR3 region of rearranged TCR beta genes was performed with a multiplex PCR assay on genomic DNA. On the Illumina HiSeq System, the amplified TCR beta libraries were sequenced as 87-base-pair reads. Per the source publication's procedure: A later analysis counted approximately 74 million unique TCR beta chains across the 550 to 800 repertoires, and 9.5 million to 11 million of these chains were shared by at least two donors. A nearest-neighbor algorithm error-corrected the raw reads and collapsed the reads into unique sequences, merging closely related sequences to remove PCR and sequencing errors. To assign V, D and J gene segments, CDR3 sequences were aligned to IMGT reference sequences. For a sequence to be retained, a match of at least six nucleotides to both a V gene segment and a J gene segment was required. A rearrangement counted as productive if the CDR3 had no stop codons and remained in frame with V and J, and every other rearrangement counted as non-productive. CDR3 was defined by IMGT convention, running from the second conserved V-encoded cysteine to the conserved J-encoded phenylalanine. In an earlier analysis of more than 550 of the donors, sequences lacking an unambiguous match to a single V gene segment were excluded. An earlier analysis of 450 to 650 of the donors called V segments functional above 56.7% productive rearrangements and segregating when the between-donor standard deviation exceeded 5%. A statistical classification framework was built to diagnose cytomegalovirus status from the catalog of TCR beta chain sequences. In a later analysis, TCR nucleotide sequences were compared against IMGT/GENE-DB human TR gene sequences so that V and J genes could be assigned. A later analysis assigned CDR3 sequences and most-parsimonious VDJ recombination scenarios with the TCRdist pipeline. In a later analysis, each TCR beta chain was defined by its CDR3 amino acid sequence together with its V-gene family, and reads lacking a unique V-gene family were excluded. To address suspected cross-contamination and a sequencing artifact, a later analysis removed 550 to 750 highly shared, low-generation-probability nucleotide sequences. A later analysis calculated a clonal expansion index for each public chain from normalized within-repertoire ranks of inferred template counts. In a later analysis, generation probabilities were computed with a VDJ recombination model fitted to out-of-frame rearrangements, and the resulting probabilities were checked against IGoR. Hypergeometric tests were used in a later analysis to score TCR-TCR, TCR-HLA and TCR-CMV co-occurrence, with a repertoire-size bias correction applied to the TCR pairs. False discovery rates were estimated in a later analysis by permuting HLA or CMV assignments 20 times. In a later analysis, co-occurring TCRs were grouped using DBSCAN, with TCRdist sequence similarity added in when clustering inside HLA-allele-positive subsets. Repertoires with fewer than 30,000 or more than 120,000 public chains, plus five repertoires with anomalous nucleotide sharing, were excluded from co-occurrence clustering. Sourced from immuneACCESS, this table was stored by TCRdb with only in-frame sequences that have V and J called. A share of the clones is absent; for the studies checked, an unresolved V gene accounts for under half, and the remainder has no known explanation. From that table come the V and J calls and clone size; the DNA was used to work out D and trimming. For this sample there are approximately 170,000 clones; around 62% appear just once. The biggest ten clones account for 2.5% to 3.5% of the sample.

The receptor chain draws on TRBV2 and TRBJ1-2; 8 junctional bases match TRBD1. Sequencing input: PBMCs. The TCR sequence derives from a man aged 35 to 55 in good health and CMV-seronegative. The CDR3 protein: CASRKTGTGQVGYTF. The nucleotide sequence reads TGTGCCAGCAGAAAAACAGGGACAGGCCAAGTGGGCTACACCTTC.